Each of the 20 T cell receptor beta chains below was sequenced from the same sample in a study of blood T cell repertoires in COVID-19. Assay: immunoSEQ multiplex PCR; the TCRdb copy retains only in-frame clones and omits some. The sample carries approximately 100,000 clones, approximately 90% recorded once. Specimen: peripheral blood. These receptors came from a human donor with acute or convalescent COVID-19. The donor label of this sample is uncertain.

V usage is TRBV19 and J usage is TRBJ2-3, with 11 bases identical to TRBD2. CDR3 length: 16 residues. V lost 6 bases to trimming and J lost 2 bases; unmatched junction nucleotides: 7. From germline, CDR1 is LNHDA and CDR2 SQIVND (reference sequence). CDR3 loop: CASSASGRRSTDTQYF. The CDR3 DNA reads TGTGCCAGTAGCGCTAGCGGGAGGAGGTCCACAGATACGCAGTATTTT.

The chain couples TRBV13 to TRBJ2-7; possible D gene TRBD1, 6 bases. The CDR3 loop spans 13 amino acids. Trimming stripped 5 bases from V and 4 bases from J, with 12 bases between. Germline V gene sequence: CDR1 PRHDT, CDR2 FYEKMQ (reference sequence). The CDR3 region has the DNA TGTGCCAGCAGCATGGGACATCAATACGAGCAGTACTTC. This sequence encodes CASSMGHQYEQYF.

V and J are TRBV28 and TRBJ1-4; 7 positions agree with TRBD1. The CDR3 has 14 residues. Germline lookup yields CDR1 MDHEN and CDR2 SYDVKM. V shed 5 bases, J shed 3 bases, and the junction held 3 bases outside the gene matches. The CDR3 DNA reads as TGTGCCAGCAGTCCGGGACAGTCTAATGAAAAACTGTTTTTT. It specifies CASSPGQSNEKLFF.

The chain has TRBV7-9 and TRBJ2-3; 8 nucleotides align to TRBD2. From germline, CDR1 is SEHNR and CDR2 FQNEAQ (reference sequence). This CDR3 region has 17 residues. Trimming at V came to 4 bases and at J to 1 base, leaving 10 bases not matched to a gene. This chain's CDR3 is CASSSPHALAGTDTQYF. The CDR3 region has the DNA TGTGCCAGCAGCTCCCCCCACGCACTAGCGGGCACAGATACGCAGTATTTT.

The chain employs TRBV11-3 and TRBJ2-2; D is ambiguous. Trimming shortened V by 0 bases and J by 0 bases, and 5 bases separated the two germline ends. There are 15 residues in the CDR3. Germline values: CDR1 SGHNT, CDR2 YENEEA. CDR3 in DNA: TGTGCCAGCAGCTTAGATAATCCGAACACCGGGGAGCTGTTTTTT. This encodes CASSLDNPNTGELFF.

V usage is TRBV18 and J usage is TRBJ1-4; the D gene is possibly TRBD1 (6 bases). CDR3 length equals 14 residues. The ends were cut back, 2 bases at V and 4 bases at J, with 8 bases in the middle. The V gene's germline CDR1 is KGHSH and CDR2 LQKENI. CDR3 sequence reads: CASSPGGGNEKLFF. The CDR3, as DNA: TGTGCCAGCTCACCAGGGGGCGGTAATGAAAAACTGTTTTTT. The full variable domain, rest sourced from reference TRBV18 and TRBJ1-4, is NAGVMQNPRHLVRRRGQEARLRCSPMKGHSHVYWYRQLPEEGLKFMVYLQKENIIDESGMPKERFSAEFPKEGPSILRIQQVVRGDSAAYFCASSPGGGNEKLFFGSGTQLSVL.

The gene calls are TRBV5-1 and TRBJ1-6; weak D call: TRBD1 (6 bases). This CDR3 is 16 amino acids long. Trimming shortened V by 0 bases and J by 9 bases, and 16 bases separated the two germline ends. Germline CDR1 is SGHRS and CDR2 is YFSETQ. CDR3 nucleotides: TGCGCCAGCAGCTTGGACCCGCAGGGGAGTGGTTCACCCCTCCACTTT. This codes for CASSLDPQGSGSPLHF.

This rearrangement joins TRBV7-2 to TRBJ2-1, with TRBD2 identical over 10 bases. Germline-derived CDR1 and CDR2 are SGHTA and FQGNSA. The CDR3 contains 17 residues. The V and J ends lost 2 bases and 10 bases, in that order; junction bases with no gene match: 14. CDR3 coding DNA: TGTGCCAGCAGCTTATTTTTCAGGAGCGGGAGGGCCAGGGAGCAGTTCTTC. This codes for CASSLFFRSGRAREQFF.

The V gene is TRBV4-3, the J gene TRBJ1-2; D might be TRBD1 (5 bases). Germline V gene lookup returns CDR1 LGHNA and CDR2 YSLEER. V was pared by 1 base and J by 7 bases, with 16 bases between. CDR3 length: 15 amino acids. The CDR3, as DNA: TGCGCCAGCAGCCAAGCAGGGTTAGCTGACTCTGGCTACACCTTC. As protein: CASSQAGLADSGYTF.

The rearrangement links TRBV19 to TRBJ2-1; 14 bases align to TRBD2. The CDR3 consists of 15 residues. Losses at the gene ends were 4 bases for V and 4 bases for J; bases not matched to a gene: 0. The germline V gene encodes CDR1 LNHDA and CDR2 SQIVND (reference sequence). CDR3 DNA: TGTGCCAGTAGTAGGACTAGCGGGAGGTACAATGAGCAGTTCTTC. This codes for CASSRTSGRYNEQFF.

A few counts support this clone. The V and J genes are TRBV27 and TRBJ1-2; D may be TRBD1 (5 bases). The CDR3 totals 12 residues. V lost 6 bases, J lost 4 bases, and 9 bases lay in between. The germline V gene encodes CDR1 MNHEY and CDR2 SMNVEV (reference sequence). CDR3 in DNA: TGTGCCAGCAGGGGGGGAGGCTATGGCTACACCTTC. This codes for CASRGGGYGYTF.

The chain couples TRBV5-4 to TRBJ1-2; 7 positions match TRBD1. Germline values: CDR1 SGHNT, CDR2 YYREEE (reference sequence). The V segment lost 5 bases and the J segment 8 bases; nucleotides outside the gene matches: 12. The CDR3 sequence is 14 residues long. The chain's CDR3 is CASRQGQPLGGYTF. CDR3 nucleotide sequence: TGTGCCAGCAGACAGGGACAGCCTTTGGGGGGCTACACCTTC.

The V call is TRBV2, the J call TRBJ1-3; D may be TRBD1 (6 bases). With 9 bases removed from V and 0 bases from J, the gap between germline ends came to 12 bases. The germline V gene has CDR1 SNHLY and CDR2 FYNNEI. The CDR3 is 14 amino acids. The CDR3 sequence is CASGGRGSGNTIYF. The CDR3 DNA reads TGTGCCAGTGGGGGCAGGGGCTCTGGAAACACCATATATTTT.

V and J are TRBV6-4 and TRBJ1-1; 8 bases are shared with TRBD1. The germline CDR1 and CDR2 sequences are MRHNA and SNTAGT. The CDR3 spans 15 residues. Germline trimming cut 7 bases from V and 6 bases from J; bases unmatched to any gene: 13. The CDR3 loop is CASKGTGGPGAEAFF. The CDR3 region has the DNA TGTGCCAGCAAGGGGACAGGCGGCCCCGGGGCTGAAGCTTTCTTT.

With regard to this clone: This sample also contains other DNA sequences that code for the same CDR3. The chain uses TRBV6-5 and TRBJ1-2; no clear D gene. Trimming took 0 bases from V and 3 from J, leaving 8 bases between them. CDR1 and CDR2 from the germline V gene are MNHEY and SVGAGI. There are 14 residues in the CDR3. Here the CDR3 DNA reads TGTGCCAGCAGTTACTCGACCGGGGACTATGGCTACACCTTC. Translation gives CASSYSTGDYGYTF.

In this sample, this clone turned up a few times. This sequence joins TRBV3-1 (or the pseudogene TRBV3-2) and TRBJ1-1; possible D gene TRBD1, 5 bases. Per germline, CDR1 LGHDT and CDR2 YNNKEL (reference sequence). V lost 1 base and J 8 bases, leaving 11 bases between the germline ends. The CDR3 has 13 residues. CDR3 protein: CASSQGGVGEAFF. Here the CDR3 DNA reads TGTGCCAGCAGCCAAGGGGGGGTTGGGGAAGCTTTCTTT.

V gene TRBV7-9 combines with J gene TRBJ1-4; unclear D gene. This CDR3 region has 15 residues. Germline V CDR1 and CDR2: SEHNR, FQNEAQ (reference sequence). V was trimmed by 5 bases and J by 8 bases, leaving 18 bases between them. Here the CDR3 reads CASSPRTGRGEKLFF. DNA of the CDR3: TGTGCCAGCAGCCCCCGGACGGGGAGAGGCGAAAAACTGTTTTTT.

CDR3 amino acids: CASSDAEGARNTEAFF. The CDR3 region has the DNA TGTGCCAGCAGTGACGCAGAGGGGGCGCGGAACACTGAAGCTTTCTTT. The genes are TRBV6-2 or TRBV6-3 and TRBJ1-1; TRBD1 matches at 7 bases. This CDR3 has 16 amino acids. The ends lost 5 bases at V and 1 base at J; junction bases unmatched: 10. CDR1 is MNHEY and CDR2 is SVGEGT in the germline V gene.

This clone was seen more than once but under ten times. The chain employs TRBV18 and TRBJ2-1; perhaps TRBD2 as D (6 bases). The V gene lost 4 bases and the J gene lost 2 bases, with 15 bases spanning the gap. The CDR3 has 16 residues. Germline CDR1 and CDR2: KGHSH and LQKENI. CDR3 sequence: CASSLYSGSTYNEQFF. The CDR3, as DNA: TGTGCCAGCTCACTATACAGCGGGTCCACCTACAATGAGCAGTTCTTC.

The V gene is TRBV15, the J gene TRBJ1-3; 7 nucleotides align to TRBD1. The trim removed 1 base at V and 4 bases at J, leaving 1 base unmatched. The germline CDR1 and CDR2 sequences are LNHNV and YYDKDF (reference sequence). The CDR3 extends over 14 amino acids. CDR3 DNA sequence: TGTGCCACCAGCAGAGGGACAGGAGGAAACACCATATATTTT. Translation gives CATSRGTGGNTIYF.